This TCR beta chain was identified during a study of T cells in Graves' hyperthyroidism and ophthalmopathy. The CDR3 regions of TCR beta were amplified from RNA transcripts. Researchers ran a first-round RT-PCR on the TCR CDR3 using the HTBI primer set. TCRdb used MiXCR to reprocess the multiplex PCR reads, holding one entry per CDR3 protein. The data show a few hundred thousand distinct CDR3 sequences, approximately 15% seen once. This clonotype appeared many times. Its antigen is not identified. Study observations and caveats: Among thyroid clonotypes expanded above 0.001, most also appeared in blood.

From germline, CDR1 is MNHEY and CDR2 SMNVEV (reference sequence). V was clipped by 6 bases and J by 4 bases, with 16 bases between them. The CDR3 sequence is 14 residues long. This TCR was sampled from a woman aged 40 to 55 with Graves' ophthalmopathy. The sequenced sample was blood. V gene TRBV27 combines with J gene TRBJ2-7; the D gene is possibly TRBD2 (6 bases). CDR3 sequence (DNA): TGTGCCAGCAGAGTAGCCAGCGGGTGGTACGAGCAGTACTTC. Translation: CASRVASGWYEQYF.